These 7 T cell receptor beta chains were sequenced from one sample in a study of T cell clonotyping in hematopoietic cell transplantation (dated by TCRdb to the early 2020s). The method behind the library was the immunoSEQ multiplex PCR assay. The clones in this table, taken by TCRdb from immuneACCESS, are in-frame only. Not every clone is retained; where verified, under half of the shortfall comes from an unresolved V gene, and the cause of the rest is unknown. The sample yields 5,500 to 8,500 clones; 37% were counted once. The top ten hold 19% of the sample. This specimen's time point label, interpreted: 30 days after allo-HCT. The material sequenced was peripheral blood mononuclear cells, taken 30 days after allogeneic stem cell transplant. All receptors derive from a female patient over 55 who had an allogeneic stem cell transplant, so the T cells may come from the graft donor. Some clones in this sample may be carry-over from other donors' samples.

The J gene is TRBJ2-2, the V gene TRBV30, with TRBD2 matching over 12 bases. The V gene's germline CDR1 is GTSNPN and CDR2 SVGIG (reference sequence). The CDR3 contains 15 residues. V dropped 3 bases and J dropped 7; count of bases not matched to a gene: 6. The DNA of the CDR3 is TGTGCCTGGAGATTGACTAGCGGGAGAGACGGGGAGCTGTTTTTT. Translated, it gives CAWRLTSGRDGELFF. Supplemented by reference TRBV30 and TRBJ2-2, the full variable domain reads SQTIHQWPATLVQPVGSPLSLECTVEGTSNPNLYWYRQAAGRGLQLLFYSVGIGQISSEVPQNLSASRPQDRQFILSSKKLLLSDSGFYLCAWRLTSGRDGELFFGEGSRLTVL.

The V call is TRBV30, the J call TRBJ1-6; no clear D gene. Trimming cost V 3 bases and J 5 bases, with 11 bases left between them. This CDR3 comprises 14 residues. The germline gives CDR1 GTSNPN, CDR2 SVGIG (reference sequence). The CDR3, as DNA: TGTGCCTGGAGCCCCCGGGTAGATAATTCACCCCTCCACTTT. Protein product: CAWSPRVDNSPLHF.

J is TRBJ1-1 and V is TRBV25-1; 7 bases match TRBD1. The germline V gene has CDR1 MGHDK and CDR2 SYGVNS. The J segment lost 5 bases and the V segment lost 4 bases, leaving 4 bases of the junction unmatched. The CDR3 sequence is 13 residues long. CDR3 DNA sequence: TGTGCCAGCAGTGGACAGGGTCGGACTGAAGCTTTCTTT. It codes for CASSGQGRTEAFF.

The rearrangement joins TRBV30 to TRBJ1-1, with 11 bases matching TRBD1. CDR3 length: 12 residues. The V gene end was trimmed by 5 bases and the J gene end by 8 bases; junction bases not matched to a gene: 4. CDR1 GTSNPN and CDR2 SVGIG come from the germline V gene (reference sequence). CDR3 sequence (DNA): TGTGCCTGGGGGGGACAGGGGGTCGAAGCTTTCTTT. Translated, it gives CAWGGQGVEAFF.

The chain combines TRBV29-1 with TRBJ1-2, with D unresolved. Germline V gene sequence: CDR1 SQVTM, CDR2 ANQGSEA. V lost 3 bases to trimming and J lost 5 bases, with 7 bases between them. The CDR3 totals 11 residues. The CDR3 DNA is TGCAGCGTTGAGTCCGTTTATGGCTACACCTTC. Amino acid sequence: CSVESVYGYTF.

This clone was detected a few times. The rearrangement uses TRBV6-5 and TRBJ2-7; TRBD1 matches 9 bases. The V segment lost 5 bases and the J segment 4 bases; nucleotides outside the gene matches: 6. The CDR3 is 14 amino acids. Per germline, CDR1 MNHEY and CDR2 SVGAGI. The CDR3 protein is CASSRQGGSYEQYF. For the CDR3, the DNA is TGTGCCAGCAGTCGACAGGGGGGGAGTTACGAGCAGTACTTC.

There are a few counts of this clone. The gene calls are TRBV27 and TRBJ1-5; TRBD1 matches at 9 bases. Germline values: CDR1 MNHEY, CDR2 SMNVEV (reference sequence). With V trimmed by 5 bases and J by 5 bases, 7 bases remained unmatched. The CDR3 has 15 amino acids. DNA for the CDR3: TGTGCCAGCAGTCCTGGGACAGGGTACGATCAGCCCCAGCATTTT. Residues: CASSPGTGYDQPQHF.